A single sample is the source of the 10 T cell receptor beta chains below, sequenced in a study of blood T cell repertoires in COVID-19. Here immunoSEQ multiplex PCR was the method, and the copy in TCRdb shows in-frame clones only, minus some. This table has more than 85,000 clones, around 83% appearing once. Material: peripheral blood. The receptors were gathered from a woman older than 75 with acute or convalescent COVID-19.

The V call is TRBV6-2 or TRBV6-3, the J call TRBJ2-1, with 10 bases identical to TRBD1. Germline V gene data show CDR1 as MNHEY and CDR2 as SVGEGT. The length of the CDR3 is 15 residues. Trimming removed 6 bases from V and 7 bases from J; junction bases left unmatched: 9. CDR3 residues: CASSRPGQGINEQFF. Here the CDR3 DNA reads TGTGCCAGCAGCCGACCGGGACAGGGGATAAATGAGCAGTTCTTC.

By share, this clone ranks as medium-sized. Other DNA sequences in the same sample also yield this CDR3. The V gene is TRBV27, the J gene TRBJ1-6; no reliable D call. Germline CDR1 reads MNHEY; CDR2 reads SMNVEV (reference sequence). This CDR3 contains 12 residues. V lost 5 bases to trimming and J lost 6 bases, with 5 bases between them. CDR3 protein: CASSPINSPLHF. In DNA, the CDR3 is TGTGCCAGCAGTCCCATTAATTCACCCCTCCACTTT.

The V and J genes are TRBV19 and TRBJ1-5; TRBD1 aligns across 7 bases. V shed 4 bases, J shed 9 bases, and the junction held 9 bases outside the gene matches. From germline, CDR1 is LNHDA and CDR2 SQIVND (reference sequence). The CDR3 has 14 residues. The CDR3 loop reads CASSTRQGEGPQHF. CDR3 sequence (DNA): TGTGCCAGTAGTACTCGACAGGGTGAAGGGCCCCAGCATTTT.

The chain combines TRBV4-1 with TRBJ2-1; the match to TRBD2 covers 10 bases. V gave up 4 bases and J gave up 8 bases; unmatched junction bases: 5. CDR3 size: 14 residues. Germline CDR1 is MGHRA and CDR2 is YSYEKL. The CDR3 nucleotides read TGCGCCAGCAGCCCTAGCGGGAGTAGCTATGAGCAGTTCTTC. Protein product: CASSPSGSSYEQFF.

The gene calls are TRBV7-2 and TRBJ1-4; D uncertain. CDR3 length: 14 amino acids. The germline V gene has CDR1 SGHTA and CDR2 FQGNSA. V lost 3 bases, J lost 6 bases, and 11 bases lay in between. CDR3 loop: CASSFTAADEKLFF. In DNA, the CDR3 is TGTGCCAGCAGCTTCACGGCCGCGGATGAAAAACTGTTTTTT.

The rearrangement joins TRBV2 to TRBJ2-7; 8 bases are shared with TRBD1. This CDR3 comprises 13 residues. The V segment lost 6 bases and the J segment 5 bases; nucleotides outside the gene matches: 6. Per the germline V gene, CDR1 is SNHLY and CDR2 is FYNNEI. CDR3: CASSPLTGDEQYF. CDR3 DNA sequence: TGTGCCAGCAGCCCACTGACAGGGGACGAGCAGTACTTC.

The chain links TRBV5-6 to TRBJ2-1; tentatively, D is TRBD2 (5 bases). The CDR3 extends over 16 amino acids. Per the germline V gene, CDR1 is SGHDT and CDR2 is YYEEEE. V was shortened by 0 bases and J by 6 bases, with 16 bases between the two germline ends. CDR3 sequence reads: CASSLVGSDKGNEQFF. CDR3 nucleotide sequence: TGTGCCAGCAGCTTGGTCGGTAGCGATAAGGGCAATGAGCAGTTCTTC.

The rearrangement joins TRBV24-1 to TRBJ2-3; a possible D gene is TRBD2 (5 bases). The CDR3 length is 16 residues. Germline values: CDR1 KGHDR, CDR2 SFDVKD. Trimming left V 3 bases short and J 0 bases short, with 12 bases between. In nucleotides, the CDR3 is TGTGCCACCAGTGATCCACAAGGCGGGAGCACAGATACGCAGTATTTT. Translation: CATSDPQGGSTDTQYF.

This clone appeared many times. The rearrangement uses TRBV24-1 and TRBJ2-1; 9 bases agree with TRBD2. This CDR3 comprises 18 residues. V was pared by 3 bases and J by 7 bases, with 15 bases of the junction left unmatched. The germline V gene encodes CDR1 KGHDR and CDR2 SFDVKD. The CDR3 DNA sequence: TGTGCCACCAGTGATGCCTCACCCTGGGGACTAGCCGTTAATGAGCAGTTCTTC. Its translation: CATSDASPWGLAVNEQFF.

This chain links TRBV10-2 with TRBJ1-2; D is unresolved. Deletions cut 3 bases from V and 9 bases from J, with 11 bases between. This CDR3 region has 12 residues. Germline V gene sequence: CDR1 WSHSY, CDR2 SAAADI. The CDR3 reads CASSESLSRYTF. CDR3 bases: TGCGCCAGCAGTGAATCGCTATCCCGCTACACCTTC.